This T cell receptor (beta chain) was retrieved from a study of T cell responses to AZD1222 COVID-19 vaccine. Study-wide findings and caveats: Unmutated variant regions are reportedly targeted by nearly half of spike-specific TCRs.

Germline values: CDR1 LNHDA, CDR2 SQIVND (reference sequence). V was trimmed by 2 bases and J by 3 bases, leaving 5 bases between them. The CDR3 contains 13 residues. Comments on this clone: The target antigen is unknown.

Here immunoSEQ multiplex PCR was the method, and the copy in TCRdb shows in-frame clones only, minus some. This table holds 96,000 or so clones, 75% to 90% found once. V usage is TRBV19 and J usage is TRBJ2-4, with no clear D. This TCR derives from an adult in good health. The specimen was peripheral blood, collected on day 0 of AZD1222 vaccination. CDR3 DNA sequence: TGTGCCAGTAGTATAAGTGGCAAAAACATTCAGTACTTC. Translation gives CASSISGKNIQYF.